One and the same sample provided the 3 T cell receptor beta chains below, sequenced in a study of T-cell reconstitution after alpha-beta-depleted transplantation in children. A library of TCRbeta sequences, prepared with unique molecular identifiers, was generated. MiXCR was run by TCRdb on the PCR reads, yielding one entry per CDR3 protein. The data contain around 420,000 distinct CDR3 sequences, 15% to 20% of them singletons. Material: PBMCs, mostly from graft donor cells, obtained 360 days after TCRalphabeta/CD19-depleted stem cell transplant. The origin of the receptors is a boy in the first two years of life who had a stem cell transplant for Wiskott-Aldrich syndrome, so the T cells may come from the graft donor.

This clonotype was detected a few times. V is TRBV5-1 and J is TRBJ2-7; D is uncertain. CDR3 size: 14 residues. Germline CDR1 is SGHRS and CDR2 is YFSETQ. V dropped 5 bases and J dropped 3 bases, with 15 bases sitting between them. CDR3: CASRPQSPNYEQYF. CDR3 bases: TGCGCCAGCAGGCCGCAAAGTCCCAACTACGAGCAGTACTTC.

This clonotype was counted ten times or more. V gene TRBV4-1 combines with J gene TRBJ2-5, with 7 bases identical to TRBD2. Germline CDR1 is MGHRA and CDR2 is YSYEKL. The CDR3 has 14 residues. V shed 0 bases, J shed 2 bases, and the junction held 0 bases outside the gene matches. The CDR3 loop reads CASSQERGQETQYF. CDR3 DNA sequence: TGCGCCAGCAGCCAAGAGCGGGGGCAAGAGACCCAGTACTTC.

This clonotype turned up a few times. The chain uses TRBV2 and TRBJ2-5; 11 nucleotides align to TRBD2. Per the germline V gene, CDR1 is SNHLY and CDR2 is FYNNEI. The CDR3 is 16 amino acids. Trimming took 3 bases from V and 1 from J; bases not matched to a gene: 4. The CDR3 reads CASSDLAGGVQETQYF. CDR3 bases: TGTGCCAGCAGTGACCTAGCGGGAGGTGTCCAAGAGACCCAGTACTTC.